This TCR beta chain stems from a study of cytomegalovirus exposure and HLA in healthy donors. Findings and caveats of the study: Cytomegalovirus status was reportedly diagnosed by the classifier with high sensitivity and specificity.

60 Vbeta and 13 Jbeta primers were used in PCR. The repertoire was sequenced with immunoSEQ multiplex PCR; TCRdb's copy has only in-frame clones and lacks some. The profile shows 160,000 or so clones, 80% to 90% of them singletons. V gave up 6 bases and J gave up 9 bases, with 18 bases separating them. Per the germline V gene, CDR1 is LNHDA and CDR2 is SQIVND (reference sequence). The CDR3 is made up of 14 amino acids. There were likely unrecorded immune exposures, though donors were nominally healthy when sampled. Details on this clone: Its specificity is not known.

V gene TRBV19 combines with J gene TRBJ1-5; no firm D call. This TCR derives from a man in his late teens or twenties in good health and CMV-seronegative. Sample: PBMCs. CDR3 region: CASSPTGYRTPQHF. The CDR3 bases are TGTGCCAGTAGCCCTACGGGGTATCGGACGCCCCAGCATTTT.